These 15 T cell receptor beta chains originate from one sample sequenced in a study of T cells in Graves' hyperthyroidism and ophthalmopathy. Using RNA transcripts as the source, TCR beta CDR3 regions were amplified. The HTBI primer set was used in a first-round RT-PCR of the TCR CDR3. One entry per CDR3 protein, called by TCRdb with MiXCR from the multiplex PCR reads. Among 250,000 to 300,000 distinct CDR3 sequences listed, just over 14% were seen once. Material: blood. These receptors all stem from a woman in her forties with Graves' hyperthyroidism that later progressed to Graves' ophthalmopathy.

This chain connects TRBV5-1 to TRBJ2-7; D gene unclear. Germline V lookup: CDR1 SGHRS, CDR2 YFSETQ. V lost 4 bases and J lost 6, with 23 bases in between. CDR3 length equals 16 residues. CDR3 sequence (DNA): TGCGCCAGCAGCACCCGCGGTGAGTGGAACTCCGGCGAGCAGTACTTC. Protein product: CASSTRGEWNSGEQYF.

This clonotype was seen at least ten times. The chain employs TRBV7-9 and TRBJ1-6; 8 bases are shared with TRBD1. Trimming cost V 5 bases and J 14 bases; bases outside gene matches: 14. Germline assignment: CDR1 SEHNR and CDR2 FQNEAQ (reference sequence). The CDR3 loop spans 15 amino acids. This chain's CDR3 is CASSPITGGRVSLHF. For the CDR3, the DNA is TGTGCCAGCAGCCCCATTACAGGGGGAAGAGTGTCCCTCCACTTT.

In its sample, this clonotype was seen a few times. V gene TRBV5-1 combines with J gene TRBJ1-1; D unclear. The germline V gene encodes CDR1 SGHRS and CDR2 YFSETQ. The V end was cut by 1 base, the J end by 3 bases, with 10 bases between. This CDR3 spans 14 amino acids. CDR3 nucleotides: TGCGCCAGCAGCTTGACACCTGCGGACACTGAAGCTTTCTTT. This codes for CASSLTPADTEAFF.

This clonotype was seen at least ten times. This rearrangement joins TRBV28 to TRBJ1-2; D is unresolved. Between the trimmed V and J ends, which lost 3 bases and 4 bases, there was a span of 15 bases. CDR1 is MDHEN and CDR2 is SYDVKM in the germline V gene. The CDR3 sequence is 15 residues long. The DNA of the CDR3 is TGTGCCAGCAGTTTGGAGAGTGTGTACGTCTATGGCTACACCTTC. It is translated as CASSLESVYVYGYTF.

Only a few counts were recorded for this clonotype. The chain is built from TRBV20-1 and TRBJ2-1, with TRBD1 as a possible D gene (6 bases). V was clipped by 6 bases and J by 9 bases, with 24 bases between them. Looked up from germline, CDR1 is DFQATT and CDR2 is SNEGSKA (reference sequence). The CDR3 is made up of 15 amino acids. The CDR3 is CSAKMGAEDTSEQFF. The CDR3 nucleotides are TGCAGTGCCAAGATGGGGGCGGAGGACACAAGTGAGCAGTTCTTC.

This clonotype showed up many times. The chain uses TRBV5-1 and TRBJ2-7; 8 positions match TRBD2. V lost 2 bases, J lost 4 bases, and 5 bases stayed unmatched. CDR1 and CDR2 from the germline V gene are SGHRS and YFSETQ. CDR3 length: 14 residues. CDR3 nucleotide sequence: TGCGCCAGCAGCTTAGCGGGAGACGGGTACGAGCAGTACTTC. This encodes CASSLAGDGYEQYF.

For the CDR3, the DNA is TGTGCCAGCAGCCCCAGTGCTAACTCCTATGGCTACACCTTC. Translated, it gives CASSPSANSYGYTF. This rearrangement joins TRBV7-2 to TRBJ1-2, with no clear D. V lost 5 bases and J lost 4, with 14 bases in between. Germline V gene data show CDR1 as SGHTA and CDR2 as FQGNSA. The CDR3 runs 14 residues.

This clonotype has just a few counts. CDR3 bases: TGTGCCACCAGTGATTTAAGCTCTAGCTATGGCTACACCTTC. Amino acid sequence: CATSDLSSSYGYTF. The V and J genes are TRBV24-1 and TRBJ1-2; D uncertain. Germline assignment: CDR1 KGHDR and CDR2 SFDVKD. V was cut by 1 base and J by 4 bases, with 9 bases left in between. CDR3 length equals 14 residues.

This clonotype has only one observation. The chain couples TRBV5-1 to TRBJ1-1; TRBD1 might be the D (5 bases). The CDR3 covers 15 residues. Per germline, CDR1 SGHRS and CDR2 YFSETQ. V was pared by 6 bases and J by 1 base, with 16 bases between. DNA for the CDR3: TGCGCCAGCAAAAAACCCGACAGCCAGAACACTGAAGCTTTCTTT. It yields the protein CASKKPDSQNTEAFF.

Note on this clonotype: Its ends do not fully match the called genes, so a read error is possible. The V and J genes are TRBV11-2 and TRBJ1-1; D not certain. Per germline, CDR1 SGHAT and CDR2 FQNNGV. The CDR3 length is 15 residues. The CDR3 region is CASSYITAPNTEGFF. CDR3 sequence (DNA): TGTGCCAGCAGTTACATCACGGCACCGAACACTGAAGGTTTCTTT. Full variable domain (remainder filled in from reference TRBV11-2 and TRBJ1-1): EAGVAQSPRYKIIEKRQSVAFWCNPISGHATLYWYQQILGQGPKLLIQFQNNGVVDDSQLPKDRFSAERLKGVDSTLKIQPAKLEDSAVYLCASSYITAPNTEGFFGQGTRLTVV.

This clonotype was seen a handful of times. V is TRBV4-1 and J is TRBJ2-1; no definite D call. From germline, CDR1 is MGHRA and CDR2 YSYEKL. This CDR3 comprises 15 residues. V dropped 0 bases and J dropped 8 bases, with 14 bases sitting between them. The CDR3 nucleotides are TGCGCCAGCAGCCAAGAGCCGGAATTCAACGATGAGCAGTTCTTC. Translating it yields CASSQEPEFNDEQFF.

This clonotype was observed a handful of times. The chain employs TRBV11-2 and TRBJ1-1; D gene ambiguous. Germline CDR1 and CDR2: SGHAT and FQNNGV. V dropped 1 base and J dropped 3 bases, with 6 bases sitting between them. This CDR3 region has 13 residues. CDR3 sequence reads: CASSLVYDTEAFF. CDR3 sequence (DNA): TGTGCCAGCAGCTTAGTATACGACACTGAAGCTTTCTTT.

The chain uses TRBV9 and TRBJ2-1, with D unresolved. Germline assignment: CDR1 SGDLS and CDR2 YYNGEE. The CDR3 loop spans 14 amino acids. With 3 bases removed from V and 4 bases from J, the gap between germline ends came to 11 bases. The CDR3 here is CASSGALPYNEQFF. CDR3 sequence (DNA): TGTGCCAGCAGCGGCGCCCTCCCATACAATGAGCAGTTCTTC.

This clonotype was counted at least ten times. V usage is TRBV20-1 and J usage is TRBJ2-3; D unclear. The CDR3 runs 10 residues. Trimming removed 5 bases from V and 7 bases from J, with 7 bases in between. The germline gives CDR1 DFQATT, CDR2 SNEGSKA (reference sequence). CDR3 DNA sequence: TGCAGTGCTTCTCCCTATACGCAGTATTTT. This codes for CSASPYTQYF.

This clonotype was counted at least ten times. The V and J genes are TRBV12-5 and TRBJ2-2; the match to TRBD2 covers 16 bases. The CDR3 runs to 22 residues. In germline, CDR1 is LGHNT, CDR2 FRNRAP. V shed 1 base and J 0 bases; nucleotides not matched to a gene: 11. CDR3 sequence: CASGLALAGLAGGKPNTGELFF. CDR3 nucleotide sequence: TGTGCTAGTGGTTTGGCTCTGGCGGGACTAGCGGGAGGGAAACCGAACACCGGGGAGCTGTTTTTT.